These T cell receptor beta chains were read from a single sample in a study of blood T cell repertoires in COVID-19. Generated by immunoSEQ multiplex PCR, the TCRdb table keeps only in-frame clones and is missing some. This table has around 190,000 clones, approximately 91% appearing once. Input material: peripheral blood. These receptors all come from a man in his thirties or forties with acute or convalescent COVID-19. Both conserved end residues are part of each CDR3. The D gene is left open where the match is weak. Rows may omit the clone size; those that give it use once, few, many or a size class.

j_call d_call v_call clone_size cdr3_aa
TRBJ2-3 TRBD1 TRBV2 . CASNVQGSSTDTQYF
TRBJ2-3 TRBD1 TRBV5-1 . CASGLDRVADTQYF
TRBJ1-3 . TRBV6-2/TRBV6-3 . CASSFPGVGSGNTIYF
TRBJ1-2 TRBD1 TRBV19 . CASSTDRGQIYGYTF
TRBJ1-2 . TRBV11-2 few CASSYTNYGYTF
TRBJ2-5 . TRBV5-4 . CASSLPGTSPPQETQYF
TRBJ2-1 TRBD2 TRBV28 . CASSVLKAGGSYNEQFF
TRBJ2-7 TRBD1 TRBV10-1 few CASSEAPGQGYEQYF
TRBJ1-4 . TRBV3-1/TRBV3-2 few CASSQGGGFATNEKLFF
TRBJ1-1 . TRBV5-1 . CASSLEGLNTEAFF
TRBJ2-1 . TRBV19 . CASTKQGQSSYNEQFF
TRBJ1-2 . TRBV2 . CASLRQEDRGYTF
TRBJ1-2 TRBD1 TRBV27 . CASSTRQGGYTF
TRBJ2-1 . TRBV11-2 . CASSLRRVYDNEQFF
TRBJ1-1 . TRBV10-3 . CAISDRVEAFF
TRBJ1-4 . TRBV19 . CASSFTRGATNEKLFF
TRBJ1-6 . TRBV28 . CASSLRYKNSPLHF
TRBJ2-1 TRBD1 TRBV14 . CASSRLLTGTDKYNEQFF
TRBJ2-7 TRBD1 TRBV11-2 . CASRPGQGYWDEQYF
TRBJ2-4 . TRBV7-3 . CASSQTGRGFRYF
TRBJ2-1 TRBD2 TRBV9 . CASTSGGSNEQFF
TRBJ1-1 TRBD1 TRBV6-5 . CASRDRGNTEAFF
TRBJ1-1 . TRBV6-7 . CASSYPLLGDMNTEAFF
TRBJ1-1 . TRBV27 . CASSPTGREAFF
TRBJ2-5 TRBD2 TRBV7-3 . CASRTLPKASGREETQYF
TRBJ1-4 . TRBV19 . CASSILDSPNEKLFF
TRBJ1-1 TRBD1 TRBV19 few CASSISTGGNTEAFF
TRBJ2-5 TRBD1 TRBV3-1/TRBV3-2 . CASIKSGQQETQYF
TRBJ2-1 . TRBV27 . CASGRTVSYNEQFF
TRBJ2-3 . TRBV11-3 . CASSLSRATDTQYF
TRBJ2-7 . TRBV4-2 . CASSQGTGLNYEQYF
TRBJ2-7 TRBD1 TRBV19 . CASSREPGTVNSYEQYF
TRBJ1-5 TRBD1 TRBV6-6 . CASSYSDRGGGQPQHF
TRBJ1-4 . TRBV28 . CASSSVVDSSNEKLFF
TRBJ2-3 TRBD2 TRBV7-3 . CASSRTSGSNTQYF
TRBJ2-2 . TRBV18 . CASSPVQTNTGELFF
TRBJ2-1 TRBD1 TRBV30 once CAWNFAQGVDEQFF
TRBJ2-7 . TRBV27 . CASSLSAGASYEQYF